This TCR beta chain is from a study of T cell responses to AZD1222 COVID-19 vaccine. The table came from immunoSEQ multiplex PCR; TCRdb's copy has only in-frame clones and leaves some out. Of about 70,000 clones in the sample, 65% to 85% are singletons; the top ten hold 8% to 10%. A single count supports this clone. Its antigen is still unknown. Study-wide results and limits: Without day 14 samples, only post-peak T cell repertoires were studied.

V shed 7 bases and J 4 bases; nucleotides not matched to a gene: 11. The CDR3 length is 15 residues. Germline V gene sequence: CDR1 SGHVS, CDR2 FQNEAQ. Sequencing was performed on peripheral blood, taken on day 0 of AZD1222 vaccination. The chain uses TRBV7-8 and TRBJ1-2, with 8 bases identical to TRBD1. The sequence was collected from an adult in good health. The CDR3 DNA sequence: TGTGCCAGCACCATGGACAGGGCCCGAATCTATGGCTACACCTTC. It encodes CASTMDRARIYGYTF.